A selection of T cell receptor beta chains follows, all from one sample in a study of blood T cell repertoires in COVID-19. Assay used: immunoSEQ multiplex PCR; TCRdb lists only in-frame clones, some missing. The sample consists of about 300,000 clones, 85% of them appearing once. Sequencing input: PBMCs or T cells enriched from blood (not recorded which). These receptors came from a woman in her twenties or thirties who had been exposed to COVID-19. Both conserved end residues are part of each CDR3. The D gene is left open where the match is weak. Some rows have no size entry. The others give once, few or many, or a class for an expanded clone.

d_gene	abundance	v_gene	j_gene	CDR3aa	CDR3nt
NA	NA	TRBV5-6	TRBJ2-2	CASSFQETGELFF	TGTGCCAGCAGCTTTCAGGAAACCGGGGAGCTGTTTTTT
TRBD1	NA	TRBV30	TRBJ1-6	CAWSVRTGWGAPLHF	TGTGCCTGGAGTGTACGGACAGGGTGGGGAGCACCCCTCCACTTT
TRBD1	few	TRBV7-2	TRBJ1-2	CASSKTGATNYGYTF	TGTGCCAGCAGCAAGACAGGGGCAACTAACTATGGCTACACCTTC
TRBD1	NA	TRBV19	TRBJ2-7	CASSVRDRGPYEQYF	TGTGCCAGTAGCGTCCGGGACAGGGGGCCCTACGAGCAGTACTTC
TRBD1	NA	TRBV5-4	TRBJ2-7	CASSFGQAPTYEQYF	TGTGCCAGCAGCTTCGGACAGGCTCCTACCTACGAGCAGTACTTC
NA	few	TRBV13	TRBJ1-1	CASSGLRGTEAFF	TGTGCCAGCAGCGGCCTCAGGGGTACTGAAGCTTTCTTT
NA	few	TRBV7-9	TRBJ1-4	CASSSDTAGKSEKLFF	TGTGCCAGCAGCTCAGATACGGCAGGGAAGAGTGAAAAACTGTTTTTT
NA	NA	TRBV19	TRBJ1-5	CASSSQKIQPQHF	TGTGCCAGTAGTTCCCAGAAGATTCAGCCCCAGCATTTT
TRBD2	NA	TRBV10-1	TRBJ2-5	CASSPSGGTVQETQYF	TGCGCCAGCAGTCCGAGCGGGGGCACAGTCCAAGAGACCCAGTACTTC
NA	NA	TRBV21-1	TRBJ1-5	CASSKRDRAGNQPQHF	TGTGCCAGCAGCAAGAGAGACAGGGCAGGGAATCAGCCCCAGCATTTT
NA	NA	TRBV30	TRBJ2-7	CAWSVLSTNYEQYF	TGTGCCTGGAGTGTACTGTCCACTAACTACGAGCAGTACTTC
NA	few	TRBV30	TRBJ2-5	CAWVPTDSQETQYF	TGTGCCTGGGTACCGACGGACAGTCAAGAGACCCAGTACTTC
NA	NA	TRBV19	TRBJ1-5	CASSTTVLSNQPQHF	TGTGCCAGTAGTACGACAGTGTTAAGCAATCAGCCCCAGCATTTT
NA	NA	TRBV6-1	TRBJ1-1	CASSDYEGYNTEAFF	TGTGCCAGCAGTGATTATGAGGGTTATAACACTGAAGCTTTCTTT
NA	few	TRBV7-6	TRBJ2-2	CASSSGTHNTGELFF	TGTGCCAGCAGCTCTGGGACACACAACACCGGGGAGCTGTTTTTT
TRBD2	NA	TRBV2	TRBJ2-5	CATSPGGQETQYF	TGTGCCACCTCACCGGGGGGACAAGAGACCCAGTACTTC
TRBD2	once	TRBV29-1	TRBJ2-3	CSVNSGGDTDTQYF	TGCAGCGTGAATAGCGGGGGAGACACAGATACGCAGTATTTT
TRBD1	NA	TRBV11-2	TRBJ1-4	CASSLQGQGRNNEKLFF	TGTGCCAGCAGCTTACAAGGACAGGGACGAAATAATGAAAAACTGTTTTTT
NA	NA	TRBV10-3	TRBJ2-3	CATGVEDTQYF	TGTGCCACGGGGGTGGAAGATACGCAGTATTTT
TRBD2	NA	TRBV3-1/TRBV3-2	TRBJ2-1	CASSQVLAGVIEQFF	TGTGCCAGCAGCCAGGTACTAGCGGGAGTGATTGAGCAGTTCTTC
NA	once	TRBV6-2/TRBV6-3	TRBJ2-2	CASSYPRQDTGELFF	TGTGCCAGCAGTTACCCTCGACAGGACACCGGGGAGCTGTTTTTT
TRBD1	once	TRBV6-2/TRBV6-3	TRBJ1-2	CASSSTGQVYGYTF	TGTGCCAGCAGTTCTACCGGACAGGTCTATGGCTACACCTTC
NA	NA	TRBV28	TRBJ1-4	CASSFTEGGKLFF	TGTGCCAGCAGTTTTACGGAGGGCGGAAAACTGTTTTTT
NA	NA	TRBV29-1	TRBJ1-2	CSVENQGLHGYTF	TGCAGCGTTGAAAATCAGGGGTTACATGGCTACACCTTC
NA	NA	TRBV6-1	TRBJ2-7	CASSESVGSYEQYF	TGTGCCAGCAGTGAATCGGTCGGCTCCTACGAGCAGTACTTC
NA	NA	TRBV30	TRBJ2-1	CAWSVLLRGNEQFF	TGTGCCTGGAGTGTACTTCTTCGGGGTAATGAGCAGTTCTTC
NA	few	TRBV5-4	TRBJ2-3	CASSLRGLTDTQYF	TGTGCCAGCAGCTTGCGGGGGTTGACAGATACGCAGTATTTT
TRBD2	NA	TRBV6-4	TRBJ2-3	CASSDSISSGGVDTQYF	TGTGCCAGCAGTGACTCCATTTCGAGCGGGGGGGTAGATACGCAGTATTTT
NA	NA	TRBV18	TRBJ1-4	CASSQRDGENEKLFF	TGTGCCAGCTCACAGCGGGACGGAGAAAATGAAAAACTGTTTTTT
NA	NA	TRBV10-2	TRBJ2-3	CASSDLGRTGSRTDTQYF	TGCGCCAGCAGTGATCTCGGCCGAACAGGGTCGCGCACAGATACGCAGTATTTT
NA	NA	TRBV28	TRBJ1-2	CASSLPGTGGGYTF	TGTGCCAGCAGCCTTCCGGGAACGGGCGGAGGCTACACCTTC
NA	NA	TRBV30	TRBJ1-5	CAWTRGAPGGNQPQHF	TGTGCCTGGACTCGCGGTGCACCGGGGGGCAATCAGCCCCAGCATTTT
TRBD2	once	TRBV29-1	TRBJ2-5	CSVLSGRGGETQYF	TGCAGCGTCCTATCCGGTCGGGGGGGAGAGACCCAGTACTTC
TRBD2	NA	TRBV2	TRBJ2-4	CASRPLGGEAKNIQYF	TGTGCCAGCAGACCCTTGGGGGGGGAAGCCAAAAACATTCAGTACTTC
NA	once	TRBV10-3	TRBJ1-4	CAISERDTTNEKLFF	TGTGCCATCAGTGAGCGGGACACAACTAATGAAAAACTGTTTTTT
NA	NA	TRBV11-2	TRBJ1-2	CASSSPRGGYEGYTF	TGTGCCAGCAGCTCCCCTCGGGGAGGCTACGAAGGCTACACCTTC
TRBD1	NA	TRBV9	TRBJ1-2	CASSGTGAIGYTF	TGTGCCAGCAGTGGGACAGGGGCCATTGGCTACACCTTC
NA	NA	TRBV19	TRBJ1-2	CASSIVINQATSENGYTF	TGTGCCAGTAGTATAGTAATAAATCAGGCGACATCTGAAAATGGCTACACCTTC
TRBD2	NA	TRBV14	TRBJ2-2	CASSQGSSGRDYTGELFF	TGTGCCAGCAGCCAAGGTAGTAGCGGGAGAGATTACACCGGGGAGCTGTTTTTT
TRBD2	few	TRBV3-1/TRBV3-2	TRBJ2-2	CASSQEKSRTSGEVWTGELFF	TGTGCCAGCAGCCAAGAAAAATCGAGGACTAGCGGGGAGGTATGGACCGGGGAGCTGTTTTTT
NA	NA	TRBV7-9	TRBJ1-2	CASSPRTENYGYTF	TGTGCCAGCAGCCCCCGGACAGAAAACTATGGCTACACCTTC
NA	NA	TRBV11-3	TRBJ1-4	CASDFINRVPRTQTNEKLFF	TGTGCCAGCGACTTTATTAACAGGGTGCCGCGAACGCAAACTAATGAAAAACTGTTTTTT
TRBD2	NA	TRBV6-2/TRBV6-3	TRBJ2-7	CASSYSTSGVVPKNYEQYF	TGTGCCAGCAGTTACTCGACCAGCGGGGTAGTTCCCAAAAACTACGAGCAGTACTTC
TRBD2	NA	TRBV15	TRBJ2-1	CATSRRGSSGSGTYNEQFF	TGTGCCACCAGCAGGAGGGGGTCTAGCGGGAGTGGAACCTACAATGAGCAGTTCTTC
TRBD2	NA	TRBV29-1	TRBJ2-7	CSVLASGGFYEQYF	TGCAGCGTTTTAGCTAGCGGGGGATTCTACGAGCAGTACTTC
NA	NA	TRBV4-3	TRBJ1-2	CASSQRDRTNYGYTF	TGCGCCAGCAGCCAAAGAGACAGAACTAACTATGGCTACACCTTC
TRBD1	NA	TRBV13	TRBJ1-2	CASSNVIRQGPYGYTF	TGTGCCAGCAGTAACGTAATAAGACAGGGACCCTATGGCTACACCTTC
TRBD1	few	TRBV28	TRBJ1-2	CASSSSGTGGLYGYTF	TGTGCCAGCAGTTCGTCCGGGACAGGGGGCTTATATGGCTACACCTTC